This TCR beta chain was identified in a study of radiotherapy plus CTLA-4 blockade in lung cancer. Across the study: Patients showed objective responses in roughly 19% of cases and disease control in 25% to 40%. Study-wide results and caveats: TCR clones from tumors expanded in blood after radiotherapy plus ipilimumab. Early blood T cell clone changes and increased post-radiation serum interferon-beta were reportedly the strongest response predictors.

Focal radiation was given together with CTLA-4 blockade (ipilimumab) to patients with chemo-refractory metastatic non-small-cell lung cancer. Points on this clone: Its cognate antigen is unknown.

Produced via immunoSEQ multiplex PCR; TCRdb's table is partial and in-frame only. The table shows about 59,000 clones, with around 68% occurring only once. CDR3 size: 17 residues. Germline V lookup: CDR1 SEHNR, CDR2 FQNEAQ (reference sequence). V was pared by 2 bases and J by 3 bases, with 17 bases between. The sequence was collected from a human donor with non-small cell lung cancer whose response to radiotherapy plus ipilimumab could not be evaluated. The V call is TRBV7-9, the J call TRBJ1-3; D gene unclear. Sequencing used peripheral blood, obtained from a patient treated with radiotherapy plus ipilimumab. The CDR3: CASSLSGRERGGNTIYF. Here the CDR3 DNA reads TGTGCCAGCAGCTTATCGGGAAGGGAACGGGGTGGAAACACCATATATTTT.